These 11 T cell receptor beta chains came from one sample sequenced in a study of blood T cell repertoires in COVID-19. Sequencing was performed with immunoSEQ multiplex PCR; in TCRdb, only in-frame clones are kept and a portion is missing. The data show roughly 260,000 clones, roughly 85% seen once. The sample consisted of PBMCs or T cells enriched from blood (not recorded which). These TCRs come from a woman aged 40 to 50 who had been exposed to COVID-19.

The chain carries TRBV9 and TRBJ2-1; TRBD2 might be the D (6 bases). CDR1 is SGDLS and CDR2 is YYNGEE in the germline V gene. Between the trimmed V and J ends, which lost 0 bases and 7 bases, there was a span of 14 bases. CDR3 length: 15 residues. The CDR3 DNA follows: TGTGCCAGCAGCGTAGATAGCGCCGCGGGGAATGAGCAGTTCTTC. Translating it yields CASSVDSAAGNEQFF.

Concerning this clone: Compared with germline, one end of the junction differs, possibly owing to a read error. This chain joins TRBV7-3 and TRBJ1-5; tentative D call: TRBD1 (6 bases). Germline CDR1 reads SGHTA; CDR2 reads FQGTGA. The CDR3 is made up of 20 amino acids. The chain's CDR3 is CASTLRGGARRVSSNQPQHF. DNA of the CDR3: TGTGCCAGCACCTTACGTGGGGGGGCGCGCCGAGTTAGCAGCAATCAGCCCCAGCATTTT. Using reference TRBV7-3 and TRBJ1-5 for the parts outside the CDR3, the full variable domain is GAGVSQTPSNKVTEKGKYVELRCDPISGHTALYWYRQSLGQGPEFLIYFQGTGAADDSGLPNDRFFAVRPEGSVSTLKIQRTERGDSAVYLCASTLRGGARRVSSNQPQHFGDGTRLSIL.

This chain connects TRBV10-3 to TRBJ1-2; no clear D gene. CDR3 length: 14 amino acids. CDR1 and CDR2 (germline): ENHRY, SYGVKD. V lost 4 bases to trimming and J lost 8 bases, with 17 bases between them. The CDR3 DNA sequence: TGTGCCATCAGTGTTTGGAGGGAGCGGGCGGGCTACACCTTC. It translates to CAISVWRERAGYTF.

This sequence joins TRBV12-3 or TRBV12-4 and TRBJ1-3; D perhaps matches TRBD1 (5 bases). The V end was cut by 3 bases, the J end by 8 bases, with 8 bases between. The CDR3 spans 12 residues. This CDR3 reads CASSLPGDTIYF. In nucleotides, the CDR3 is TGTGCCAGCAGTTTGCCGGGGGACACCATATATTTT.

The genes are TRBV7-9 and TRBJ1-6; maybe TRBD1 (6 bases). Germline-derived CDR1 and CDR2 are SEHNR and FQNEAQ (reference sequence). V was pared by 4 bases and J by 7 bases, with 11 bases between. CDR3 size: 14 residues. The CDR3 DNA sequence: TGTGCCAGCAGCTCGCAGGGGCGGAATTCACCCCTCCACTTT. This encodes CASSSQGRNSPLHF.

By proportion, this clone is medium-sized. Other nucleotide sequences from this sample produce the same CDR3. This rearrangement joins TRBV19 to TRBJ2-1; 9 positions match TRBD2. CDR3 size: 15 residues. Losses at the gene ends were 3 bases for V and 3 bases for J; bases not matched to a gene: 3. Germline V CDR1 and CDR2: LNHDA, SQIVND (reference sequence). CDR3 residues: CASSMTSGDYNEQFF. The CDR3 nucleotides read TGTGCCAGTAGTATGACTAGCGGAGACTACAATGAGCAGTTCTTC.

The chain links TRBV7-9 to TRBJ2-7; 7 nucleotides agree with TRBD2. There are 13 residues in the CDR3. CDR1 is SEHNR and CDR2 is FQNEAQ in the germline V gene (reference sequence). The V gene end was trimmed by 1 base and the J gene end by 4 bases; junction bases not matched to a gene: 1. The CDR3 region is CASSLVGGYEQYF. CDR3 in DNA: TGTGCCAGCAGCTTAGTGGGAGGGTACGAGCAGTACTTC.

CDR3 sequence (DNA): TGTGCCAGCAGCCCGCACCAGGCGGGGAACACTGAAGCTTTCTTT. Translated, it gives CASSPHQAGNTEAFF. The chain has TRBV7-6 and TRBJ1-1; no definite D call. V lost 5 bases and J lost 1, with 14 bases in between. The CDR3 spans 15 residues. Germline V gene lookup returns CDR1 SGHVS and CDR2 FNYEAQ. The complete variable domain, with remaining parts taken from reference TRBV7-6 and TRBJ1-1, reads GAGVSQSPRYKVTKRGQDVALRCDPISGHVSLYWYRQALGQGPEFLTYFNYEAQQDKSGLPNDRFSAERPEGSISTLTIQRTEQRDSAMYRCASSPHQAGNTEAFFGQGTRLTVV.

The genes are TRBV12-5 and TRBJ2-3, with D possibly being TRBD1 (6 bases). The CDR3 is 15 amino acids. The V gene lost 2 bases and the J gene lost 4 bases, with 13 bases spanning the gap. Germline lookup yields CDR1 LGHNT and CDR2 FRNRAP. CDR3 residues: CASGLTGWGADTQYF. The CDR3 DNA reads TGTGCTAGTGGTTTGACAGGGTGGGGCGCAGATACGCAGTATTTT.

V gene TRBV27 combines with J gene TRBJ2-3; 7 bases match TRBD2. The CDR3 extends over 15 amino acids. In germline, CDR1 is MNHEY, CDR2 SMNVEV (reference sequence). V was clipped by 2 bases and J by 6 bases; unmatched bases: 8. The CDR3 sequence is CASSLVGGGMDTQYF. CDR3 sequence (DNA): TGTGCCAGCAGTTTAGTGGGCGGGGGTATGGATACGCAGTATTTT.

This chain uses TRBV7-2 with TRBJ2-5, with 10 bases matching TRBD2. The germline CDR1 and CDR2 sequences are SGHTA and FQGNSA. Trimming cost V 2 bases and J 4 bases; bases outside gene matches: 4. CDR3 size: 15 residues. CDR3 sequence: CASSLIAGGPETQYF. The CDR3 nucleotides are TGTGCCAGCAGCTTAATAGCGGGGGGCCCAGAGACCCAGTACTTC. The whole variable domain, filled in from reference TRBV7-2 and TRBJ2-5, reads GAGVSQSPSNKVTEKGKDVELRCDPISGHTALYWYRQSLGQGLEFLIYFQGNSAPDKSGLPSDRFSAERTGGSVSTLTIQRTQQEDSAVYLCASSLIAGGPETQYFGPGTRLLVL.